The clone carrying this T cell receptor beta chain occurred a few times. Methods used by the authors: Researchers report that nucleated cell counts were estimated from reference gene primer amplification. Here immunoSEQ multiplex PCR was the method, and the copy in TCRdb shows in-frame clones only, minus some. V and J calls and clone size are those listed in that table; D and trimming were worked out from the DNA. The sample comprises 35,000 to 45,000 clones, about 80% of which are singletons, and approximately 15% rests with the top ten. Trimming stripped 3 bases from V and 0 bases from J, with 11 bases between. The CDR3 is made up of 15 amino acids. Germline V gene data show CDR1 as KGHDR and CDR2 as SFDVKD. This sample stems from a study of blood T cell repertoires in COVID-19. Background on the study: PBMCs, B-cell-depleted T cells, or T cells were the source of the cDNA or gDNA that made up the material.

Sequencing used peripheral blood. The V and J genes are TRBV24-1 and TRBJ2-7, with D possibly matching TRBD2 (5 bases). The clonotype was recovered from a man in his sixties or seventies with acute or convalescent COVID-19. CDR3 sequence: CATSDSGRNSYEQYF. CDR3 DNA sequence: TGTGCCACCAGTGATAGCGGACGGAACTCCTACGAGCAGTACTTC.